What follows are 14 T cell receptor beta chains derived from one specimen sequenced in a study of cytomegalovirus exposure and HLA in healthy donors. PCR used 60 Vbeta primers and 13 Jbeta primers. This table comes from immunoSEQ multiplex PCR, and its TCRdb copy is limited to in-frame clones, with some not included. The data hold about 150,000 clones, with 60% to 85% observed a single time. Specimen: PBMCs. The source is a man aged 50 or older in good health and CMV-seropositive.

The chain uses TRBV10-3 and TRBJ2-7; 16 bases agree with TRBD2. J was trimmed by 11 bases and V by 6 bases; bases with no gene match: 7. This CDR3 contains 14 residues. Germline CDR1 reads ENHRY; CDR2 reads SYGVKD. The CDR3, as DNA: TGTGCCATCAGGGAGGGACTAGCGGGAGGGCCAAAGTACTTC. Protein product: CAIREGLAGGPKYF.

The chain joins TRBV6-5 to TRBJ2-7; no definite D call. Trimming removed 6 bases from V and 1 base from J, with 7 bases in between. This CDR3 spans 12 amino acids. Germline values: CDR1 MNHEY, CDR2 SVGAGI. CDR3 DNA sequence: TGTGCCAGCAGCGAAGCTTCCTACGAGCAGTACTTC. It is translated as CASSEASYEQYF.

The rearrangement links TRBV5-4 to TRBJ2-2; D remains ambiguous. The V end was cut by 4 bases, the J end by 2 bases, with 9 bases between. This CDR3 comprises 14 residues. Per germline, CDR1 SGHNT and CDR2 YYREEE (reference sequence). This chain's CDR3 is CASSRGRNTGELFF. In DNA, the CDR3 is TGTGCCAGCAGCCGCGGAAGAAACACCGGGGAGCTGTTTTTT.

The CDR3 bases are TGTGCTAGTGGTTTGGGGACAGGCTCCTACGAGCAGTACTTC. Its translation: CASGLGTGSYEQYF. The chain uses TRBV12-5 and TRBJ2-7; 7 bases agree with TRBD1. CDR1 and CDR2 (germline): LGHNT, FRNRAP. V lost 1 base and J lost 0; bases outside the gene matches: 0. The CDR3 covers 14 residues. The whole variable domain, remainder taken from reference TRBV12-5 and TRBJ2-7, is DARVTQTPRHKVTEMGQEVTMRCQPILGHNTVFWYRQTMMQGLELLAYFRNRAPLDDSGMPKDRFSAEMPDATLATLKIQPSEPRDSAVYFCASGLGTGSYEQYFGPGTRLTVT.

This clone was seen a handful of times. The gene calls are TRBV19 and TRBJ1-3; D remains unclear. Germline V lookup: CDR1 LNHDA, CDR2 SQIVND (reference sequence). V lost 3 bases and J 7 bases, leaving 10 bases between the germline ends. CDR3 length: 13 amino acids. This CDR3 is CASSMQYGNTIYF. DNA of the CDR3: TGTGCCAGTAGTATGCAATACGGGAACACCATATATTTT.

The chain uses TRBV10-3 and TRBJ1-1; D not resolved. The CDR3 runs to 14 residues. Germline CDR1 is ENHRY and CDR2 is SYGVKD. Trimming left V 7 bases short and J 5 bases short, with 17 bases between. The CDR3 coding sequence is TGTGCCATCAACGGGAGCCCTTTATTTACTGAAGCTTTCTTT. It encodes CAINGSPLFTEAFF.

This clone was recorded only once. The rearrangement uses TRBV2 and TRBJ1-5; possibly TRBD1 for D (5 bases). The CDR3 spans 13 residues. Germline assignment: CDR1 SNHLY and CDR2 FYNNEI. Trimming cost V 8 bases and J 11 bases, with 19 bases left between them. CDR3 nucleotide sequence: TGTGCCAGCCTAGGGGCGACCGGACAATCCCAGCATTTT. Translated, it gives CASLGATGQSQHF.

The sample holds a few counts of this clone. The J gene is TRBJ2-2, the V gene TRBV6-1, with TRBD1 matching over 9 bases. This CDR3 is built from 14 residues. Germline-derived CDR1 and CDR2 are MNHNS and SASEGT. J gave up 7 bases and V 6 bases, and 6 bases lay outside the gene matches. As DNA, the CDR3 is TGTGCCAGCAGCGCAACAGGGGGCCACGGGGAGCTGTTTTTT. Amino acid sequence: CASSATGGHGELFF.

The chain links TRBV27 to TRBJ2-4; weak D call: TRBD2 (6 bases). This CDR3 has 16 residues. The V gene lost 2 bases and the J gene lost 3 bases, with 14 bases spanning the gap. Germline V gives CDR1 MNHEY, CDR2 SMNVEV (reference sequence). CDR3 residues: CASSLGRDRGKNIQYF. CDR3 in DNA: TGTGCCAGCAGTTTAGGGCGGGACCGTGGCAAAAACATTCAGTACTTC.

The J gene is TRBJ2-7, the V gene TRBV7-9, with TRBD2 matching over 10 bases. The CDR3 is made up of 15 amino acids. With 3 bases clipped from V and 7 bases from J, the junction kept 9 bases outside the gene matches. Germline V gene data show CDR1 as SEHNR and CDR2 as FQNEAQ (reference sequence). The CDR3 bases are TGTGCCAGCAGCTTTTACCTAGCGGGAGTTATAGAGCAGTACTTC. Its translation is CASSFYLAGVIEQYF.

This clone was detected once. The rearrangement uses TRBV6-1 and TRBJ2-7; 8 positions agree with TRBD1. Germline loops: CDR1 MNHNS, CDR2 SASEGT. Losses at the gene ends were 5 bases for V and 6 bases for J; bases not matched to a gene: 12. CDR3 size: 15 residues. CDR3 sequence reads: CASSIQGDVLVEQYF. Here the CDR3 DNA reads TGTGCCAGCAGTATACAGGGGGATGTCTTGGTCGAGCAGTACTTC.

As regards this clone: A junction end diverges from the germline sequence, so it may reflect a read error. This chain connects TRBV11-3 to TRBJ2-1; D is undetermined. This CDR3 spans 13 amino acids. Germline CDR1 and CDR2: SGHNT and YENEEA. The CDR3 nucleotides read TGTGCCAGCAGCTTAGGGCAGAGCAATGAGCGGTTCTTC. Translation gives CASSLGQSNERFF.

CDR3 protein: CASSDRGGYEQYF. CDR3 sequence (DNA): TGTGCCAGCAGTGACAGGGGTGGGTACGAGCAGTACTTC. The chain uses TRBV2 and TRBJ2-5; perhaps TRBD1 as D (6 bases). Near its end, the DNA agrees better with TRBJ2-7, so the J call may be wrong. The germline V gene encodes CDR1 SNHLY and CDR2 FYNNEI. CDR3 length: 13 residues.

The rearrangement uses TRBV5-5 and TRBJ2-7, with 9 bases that match TRBD2. CDR1 and CDR2 (germline): SGHKS, YYEKEE (reference sequence). This CDR3 is built from 15 residues. The J segment lost 2 bases and the V segment lost 2 bases, leaving 5 bases of the junction unmatched. The CDR3 is CASSFTSGPTYEQYF. The CDR3 nucleotides are TGTGCCAGCAGCTTCACTAGCGGGCCGACCTACGAGCAGTACTTC.